Listed below are T cell receptor beta chains from one sample, sequenced in a study of radiotherapy plus CTLA-4 blockade in lung cancer. The repertoire was sequenced with immunoSEQ multiplex PCR; TCRdb's copy has only in-frame clones and lacks some. The top ten hold 3.5% to 4.5% of the sample, which has 60,000 to 65,000 clones, roughly 77% seen once. This sample comprised peripheral blood, obtained from a patient treated with radiotherapy plus ipilimumab. These receptors were taken from a human donor with non-small cell lung cancer who had a complete response to radiotherapy plus ipilimumab. The CDR3 runs from the conserved cysteine through the conserved F or W. Each record gives: V gene, clone size, J gene, D gene, CDR3 DNA, CDR3 protein. The D gene is left open where the match is weak. Clone size is shown for a subset of rows, as once, few, many or a class of expanded clone.

TRBV2	-	TRBJ1-4	TRBD1	TGTGCCAGCAGTGTAGAGGGACAGGGTAATGAAAAACTGTTTTTT	CASSVEGQGNEKLFF
TRBV4-1	-	TRBJ1-2	-	TGCGCCAGCAGCCACGTAGGAGCGGGGGTCGGGTATGGCTACACCTTC	CASSHVGAGVGYGYTF
TRBV9	-	TRBJ2-7	-	TGTGCCAGCAGCGTATATAGGGTTGACTACGAGCAGTACTTC	CASSVYRVDYEQYF
TRBV27	-	TRBJ2-1	TRBD1	TGTGCCAGCAGTACCCGACAGGGATACTACAATGAGCAGTTCTTC	CASSTRQGYYNEQFF
TRBV30	-	TRBJ1-3	TRBD1	TGTGCCTGGAGTCCCCGGGACAGGGGAGGCGGAAACACCATATATTTT	CAWSPRDRGGGNTIYF
TRBV2	once	TRBJ2-1	TRBD1	TGTGCCAGCACCAGGACAGGAGATACCTACAATGAGCAGTTCTTC	CASTRTGDTYNEQFF
TRBV7-9	-	TRBJ2-1	TRBD2	TGTGCCAGCAGCCCCCGTGGGCGGGAGGGCAATGAGCAGTTCTTC	CASSPRGREGNEQFF
TRBV7-8	-	TRBJ1-2	-	TGTGCCAGCAGCACCGTCAAGGGGTCCCCTTTCTTAACCTTC	CASSTVKGSPFLTF
TRBV7-9	-	TRBJ1-2	TRBD1	TGTGCCAGCAGCTACGGACAGGGAGGGTATGGCTACACCTTC	CASSYGQGGYGYTF
TRBV14	-	TRBJ1-1	-	TGTGCCAGCAGCCCGGGTCTTGCGGACACTGAAGCTTTCTTT	CASSPGLADTEAFF
TRBV9	-	TRBJ2-2	TRBD2	TGTGCCAGCAGCCCAACTCTCCTAGCGGGAGGGCCCACCGGGGAGCTGTTTTTT	CASSPTLLAGGPTGELFF
TRBV5-1	-	TRBJ1-2	TRBD1	TGCGCCAGCAGTTCGACAGGGAGGGACTATGGCTACACCTTC	CASSSTGRDYGYTF
TRBV7-2	-	TRBJ2-6	-	TGTGCCAGCAGCTTAGCGTCGGGAACTGGGGCCAACGTCCTGACTTTC	CASSLASGTGANVLTF
TRBV6-6	-	TRBJ2-5	-	TGTGCCAGCAGTGACGGCGGCAGGGGCCAAGAGACCCAGTACTTC	CASSDGGRGQETQYF
TRBV9	once	TRBJ2-3	-	TGTGCCAGCAGCATCTCCTACCGCACAGATACGCAGTGTTTT	CASSISYRTDTQCF
TRBV15	-	TRBJ1-4	-	TGTGCCACCAGCGGAACATATCGAACTAATGAAAAACTGTTTTTT	CATSGTYRTNEKLFF
TRBV5-5	once	TRBJ1-2	-	TGTGCCAGCCGCACGGGTTTCGGAGATTATGGCTACACCTTC	CASRTGFGDYGYTF
TRBV20-1	-	TRBJ2-7	-	TGCAGTGCTAGCGCGAGATACGAGCAGTACTTC	CSASARYEQYF
TRBV7-9	-	TRBJ2-3	-	TGTGCCAGCAGCGGGGGGGCTAATACGCAGTATTTT	CASSGGANTQYF
TRBV19	few	TRBJ1-5	TRBD1	TGTGCCAGTAGGGTAACGGGACAGGGCGGTTATAGCAATCAGCCCCAGCATTTT	CASRVTGQGGYSNQPQHF
TRBV19	-	TRBJ2-3	-	TGTGCCAGTAGCCCCCCCGGGGATACGCAGTATTTT	CASSPPGDTQYF
TRBV19	-	TRBJ2-1	-	TGTGCCAGTACAGTAACCATCCGCGATGAGCAGTTCTTC	CASTVTIRDEQFF
TRBV18	-	TRBJ1-3	-	TGTGCCAGCTCACCAGGGGAAAACACCATATATTTT	CASSPGENTIYF
TRBV4-3	few	TRBJ1-2	-	TGCGCCAGCAGCCAAGATACAGTGAGGACCTATGGCTACACCTTC	CASSQDTVRTYGYTF
TRBV11-3	few	TRBJ2-5	-	TGTGCCAGCAGTTTGTCCGGGACCAGATCGGAGACCCAGTACTTC	CASSLSGTRSETQYF
TRBV11-3	-	TRBJ2-1	-	TGTGCCAGCAGCTTGGGGGGGCCGCATAATGAGCAGTTCTTC	CASSLGGPHNEQFF
TRBV15	-	TRBJ1-1	-	TGTGCCACCAGCAGAGGCTTTACTGAAGCTTTCTTT	CATSRGFTEAFF
TRBV25-1	once	TRBJ1-4	-	TGTGCCAGCAGTCGGGCAGTAGCAGATGAAAAACTGTTTTTT	CASSRAVADEKLFF
TRBV6-1	-	TRBJ2-3	-	TGTGCCAGCAGCGCGGGACAGACTTGGGTAGATACGCAGTATTTT	CASSAGQTWVDTQYF
TRBV10-2	-	TRBJ2-7	-	TGCGCCAGCAGTGATTTGCGGGTACGGTACGAGCAGTACTTC	CASSDLRVRYEQYF
TRBV12-5	once	TRBJ2-7	-	TGTGCTAGTGGTTTGGCCCCCGTTTACGAGCAGTACTTC	CASGLAPVYEQYF
TRBV7-2	-	TRBJ2-6	-	TGTGCCAGCAGCTCCCCACGAGGCTCTGGGGCCAACGTCCTGACTTTC	CASSSPRGSGANVLTF
TRBV30	-	TRBJ1-5	-	TGTGCCTGGAGTGTATACGGCGGTCAGCCCCAGCATTTT	CAWSVYGGQPQHF
TRBV20-1	-	TRBJ2-7	-	TGCAGTGCTAGTCTAGTCCACGAGCAGTACTTC	CSASLVHEQYF
TRBV7-9	few	TRBJ2-2	-	TGTGCCAGCAGCCCTAGTACGGCCCCCGGGGAGCTGTTTTTT	CASSPSTAPGELFF
TRBV7-2	-	TRBJ2-1	TRBD1	TGTGCCAGCAGCCTTGTCCGGGACAGGCAGTTCTTC	CASSLVRDRQFF
TRBV4-1	few	TRBJ1-2	TRBD1	TGCGCCAGCAGCCTCACAACAGGGGCGAACTATGGCTACACCTTC	CASSLTTGANYGYTF
TRBV2	-	TRBJ2-3	-	TGTGCCAGCAGTCGACCCCCCACAGATACGCAGTATTTT	CASSRPPTDTQYF
TRBV30	-	TRBJ1-3	TRBD1	TGTGCCTGGAGTGGGGGACAGGGGATATTTTCTTCGTCTGGAAACACCATATATTTT	CAWSGGQGIFSSSGNTIYF
TRBV21-1	-	TRBJ2-1	-	TGTGCCAGCAGCAAAGTTGGTTTTGGACAGGCCGGTCCGTTCTTC	CASSKVGFGQAGPFF
TRBV6-1	-	TRBJ2-7	-	TGTGCCAGCCGGCAGAGAACCTACGAGCAGTACTTC	CASRQRTYEQYF
TRBV5-4	-	TRBJ2-3	TRBD2	TGTGCCAGCGGGCGGGAGGGCCTTAGGGATACGCAGTATTTT	CASGREGLRDTQYF
TRBV27	-	TRBJ1-2	TRBD1	TGTGCCAGCAGTCCAAGGGGACAGTACGTTAACTATGGCTACACCTTC	CASSPRGQYVNYGYTF
TRBV19	-	TRBJ2-2	-	TGTGCCAGTAGACGGGAAGGAACCGGGGAGCTGTTTTTT	CASRREGTGELFF
TRBV11-2	-	TRBJ2-1	TRBD1	TGTGCCAGCAGCTTCGGGACAGGGAATTTGGTTTCCTACAATGAGCAGTTCTTC	CASSFGTGNLVSYNEQFF
TRBV18	once	TRBJ2-4	-	TGTGCCAGCTCACCACCCGGGAGAGGAGCCAAAAACATTCAGTACTTC	CASSPPGRGAKNIQYF
TRBV6-1	once	TRBJ1-3	-	TGTGCCAGCAGTGAAGACATCCACTCTGGAAACACCATATATTTT	CASSEDIHSGNTIYF
TRBV30	few	TRBJ1-2	-	TGTGCCTGGAGTGTACTGAGGCCTTATGGCTACACCTTC	CAWSVLRPYGYTF
TRBV18	-	TRBJ2-5	-	TGTGCCAGCTCACCACCGGCAGGGACAGAGACCCAGTACTTC	CASSPPAGTETQYF
TRBV6-5	-	TRBJ2-3	TRBD2	TGTGCCAGCAGTTACATTAGGACTAGGAGCACAGATACGCAGTATTTT	CASSYIRTRSTDTQYF
TRBV19	-	TRBJ2-3	-	TGTGCCAGTAGGGACACGCAGGGTGTAACAGATACGCAGTATTTT	CASRDTQGVTDTQYF
TRBV19	-	TRBJ1-1	-	TGTGCCAGTATTCCTCGGGCAGGGTGGACTGAAGCTTTCTTT	CASIPRAGWTEAFF
TRBV7-2	-	TRBJ2-7	-	TGTGCCAGCAGCTTAGTTTCAGGGGCCTACGAGCAGTACTTC	CASSLVSGAYEQYF
TRBV10-3	-	TRBJ1-5	-	TGTGCCATCAGTGAGTCACAACAGGATCAGCCCCAGCATTTT	CAISESQQDQPQHF
TRBV30	-	TRBJ1-2	-	TGTGCCTGGAGTGTCCGCCCCACTCGACTCACCTTC	CAWSVRPTRLTF
TRBV2	-	TRBJ2-1	TRBD2	TGTGCCAGCAGTGCTAGCGGGAGGGCCGCCTCCTACAATGAGCAGTTCTTC	CASSASGRAASYNEQFF
TRBV29-1	-	TRBJ2-5	TRBD1	TGCAGCGTTGAAGATCTCCAGGGGGCAGGGGAGACCCAGTACTTC	CSVEDLQGAGETQYF
TRBV5-1	few	TRBJ2-1	-	TGCGCCAGCGTTGGGGGGAAGAGCTCCTACAATGAGCAGTTCTTC	CASVGGKSSYNEQFF
TRBV29-1	-	TRBJ2-1	TRBD2	TGCAGCGTTGGGGCGGGAGGTCTGACGAGCTCCTACAATGAGCAGTTCTTC	CSVGAGGLTSSYNEQFF